A single sample gave rise to the 12 T cell receptor beta chains below, sequenced in a study of cytomegalovirus exposure and HLA in healthy donors. 13 Jbeta primers and 60 Vbeta primers were used for the PCR. Clones were read by immunoSEQ multiplex PCR, and TCRdb kept only the in-frame ones, dropping some. The table includes 120,000 or so clones, roughly four fifths detected once. The sample consisted of PBMCs. The receptors were sampled from a woman in her thirties or forties in good health and CMV-seropositive.

This sequence joins TRBV4-3 and TRBJ2-3; TRBD1 agrees at 11 bases. The germline V gene has CDR1 LGHNA and CDR2 YSLEER. V shed 0 bases and J 1 base; nucleotides not matched to a gene: 9. There are 19 residues in the CDR3. CDR3 coding DNA: TGCGCCAGCAGCCAAGAGGGACAGGGGGTTTGGTTAGGCACAGATACGCAGTATTTT. Protein sequence: CASSQEGQGVWLGTDTQYF.

The chain combines TRBV18 with TRBJ2-6; D perhaps matches TRBD1 (5 bases). This CDR3 is 16 amino acids long. V lost 2 bases and J lost 0, with 8 bases in between. Germline V lookup: CDR1 KGHSH, CDR2 LQKENI. The CDR3 DNA reads as TGTGCCAGCTCACCAAAGACAGTCTCTGGGGCCAACGTCCTGACTTTC. This encodes CASSPKTVSGANVLTF. Full variable domain (outside the CDR3, taken from reference TRBV18 and TRBJ2-6): NAGVMQNPRHLVRRRGQEARLRCSPMKGHSHVYWYRQLPEEGLKFMVYLQKENIIDESGMPKERFSAEFPKEGPSILRIQQVVRGDSAAYFCASSPKTVSGANVLTFGAGSRLTVL.

CDR3 sequence reads: CASSASGTSDYNEQFF. CDR3 in DNA: TGTGCCAGCAGCGCCTCCGGGACTAGTGACTACAATGAGCAGTTCTTC. The chain recombines TRBV5-6 with TRBJ2-1; 8 bases align to TRBD2. CDR3 length equals 16 residues. Trimming removed 4 bases from V and 3 bases from J; junction bases left unmatched: 9. Germline values: CDR1 SGHDT, CDR2 YYEEEE.

This clone was observed a handful of times. The gene calls are TRBV29-1 and TRBJ1-2; tentatively, D is TRBD1 (5 bases). With 6 bases removed from V and 4 bases from J, the gap between germline ends came to 9 bases. The CDR3 spans 11 residues. Germline lookup yields CDR1 SQVTM and CDR2 ANQGSEA. This chain's CDR3 is CSVDQGYGYTF. In DNA form, the CDR3 reads TGCAGCGTAGATCAGGGCTATGGCTACACCTTC.

This sequence joins TRBV5-6 and TRBJ2-3, with 10 bases that match TRBD1. The V and J ends lost 5 bases and 5 bases, in that order; junction bases with no gene match: 8. The CDR3 has 15 residues. Germline V gene sequence: CDR1 SGHDT, CDR2 YYEEEE. CDR3 sequence (DNA): TGTGCCAGCAGTTCGGTGACAGGGGGCATAGATACGCAGTATTTT. It translates to CASSSVTGGIDTQYF.

V and J are TRBV5-1 and TRBJ2-1; 8 nucleotides match TRBD2. Unmatched junction bases numbered 8, after V lost 7 bases and J lost 8 bases. There are 13 residues in the CDR3. Germline values: CDR1 SGHRS, CDR2 YFSETQ. CDR3 nucleotides: TGCGCCAGCTCTTCCGGGGGGGCCTATGAGCAGTTCTTC. Protein product: CASSSGGAYEQFF.

The chain uses TRBV9 and TRBJ1-5; 7 bases fit TRBD1. The V gene's germline CDR1 is SGDLS and CDR2 YYNGEE. The V segment lost 4 bases and the J segment 2 bases; nucleotides outside the gene matches: 6. The CDR3 length is 15 residues. In DNA, the CDR3 is TGTGCCAGCAGCCCCGCCGGGACAGGCAATCAGCCCCAGCATTTT. It translates to CASSPAGTGNQPQHF.

The genes are TRBV19 and TRBJ2-3; no definite D call. CDR1 LNHDA and CDR2 SQIVND come from the germline V gene (reference sequence). This CDR3 contains 14 residues. Trimming removed 8 bases from V and 0 bases from J, with 12 bases in between. The chain's CDR3 is CASLEVGSTDTQYF. The CDR3, as DNA: TGTGCCAGTCTTGAGGTCGGGAGCACAGATACGCAGTATTTT.

The rearrangement joins TRBV5-1 to TRBJ2-7; no reliable D call. The CDR3 spans 13 residues. Trimming removed 3 bases at V and 2 bases at J, with 9 bases between. Germline V CDR1 and CDR2: SGHRS, YFSETQ. CDR3: CASSSGRPYEQYF. For the CDR3, the DNA is TGCGCCAGCAGCTCGGGTCGGCCCTACGAGCAGTACTTC.

The gene calls are TRBV9 and TRBJ1-4; perhaps TRBD1 as D (5 bases). The CDR3 runs 14 residues. CDR1 is SGDLS and CDR2 is YYNGEE in the germline V gene. V lost 4 bases, J lost 6 bases, and 13 bases lay in between. The CDR3 region is CASSSPGGDEKLFF. CDR3 DNA: TGTGCCAGCAGCTCCCCCGGGGGGGATGAAAAACTGTTTTTT.

A few counts support this clone. The V call is TRBV28, the J call TRBJ2-1; 9 nucleotides line up with TRBD2. The CDR3 is 15 amino acids. Germline values: CDR1 MDHEN, CDR2 SYDVKM. V shed 5 bases, J shed 6 bases, and the junction held 8 bases outside the gene matches. The CDR3 region is CASSILAGETNEQFF. CDR3 coding DNA: TGTGCCAGCAGTATATTAGCGGGAGAAACCAATGAGCAGTTCTTC.

The CDR3: CASSQELRGPPEQYF. CDR3 in DNA: TGCGCCAGCAGCCAAGAATTGCGGGGGCCTCCCGAGCAGTACTTC. V and J are TRBV4-3 and TRBJ2-7, with D tentatively TRBD2 (7 bases). Per the germline V gene, CDR1 is LGHNA and CDR2 is YSLEER. V was pared by 0 bases and J by 6 bases, with 15 bases between. CDR3 length equals 15 residues.